This TCR beta chain was identified during a study of cytomegalovirus exposure and HLA in healthy donors. From germline, CDR1 is MGHRA and CDR2 YSYEKL. Trimming removed 0 bases from V and 0 bases from J, with 11 bases in between. CDR3 size: 16 residues. Study-wide points: An analysis that was carried out later associated some 17,000 TCR beta sequences with HLA alleles at 0.05 false discovery rate. Later genetic work tied a missense DCLRE1C variant to beta-chain V and J trimming. It has been reported that TCR beta sequences accurately predicted the HLA-A and HLA-B alleles of most subjects.

Nominally healthy donors were sampled, though unrecorded immune exposures were likely. Primers for the PCR totalled 60 Vbeta and 13 Jbeta. Sequencing was performed with immunoSEQ multiplex PCR; in TCRdb, only in-frame clones are kept and a portion is missing. The sample has around 210,000 clones; around 80% are singletons. Of note for this clone: Its antigen is unidentified.

This chain joins TRBV4-1 and TRBJ2-5; TRBD1 might be the D (7 bases). The specimen was PBMCs. This TCR was recovered from a boy aged 5-17 years in good health and CMV-seronegative. CDR3 in amino acids: CASSQEAGGYQETQYF. The CDR3 DNA sequence: TGCGCCAGCAGCCAAGAGGCAGGGGGGTACCAAGAGACCCAGTACTTC.